This T cell receptor beta chain was retrieved from a study of Graves' ophthalmopathy and Graves' hyperthyroidism. Study background: The term stable hyperthyroidism indicated an absence of ophthalmopathy within 18 months of follow-up.

This clonotype was counted many times. Its antigen is not identified. Amplification of the TCR beta CDR3 regions used RNA transcripts (as template). The library came from an HTBI-primed first-round RT-PCR and a second-round multiplex PCR. TCRdb ran MiXCR on the multiplex PCR reads and lists one entry per CDR3 protein. The sample yields some 1.1 million distinct CDR3 sequences, 36% seen once. This CDR3 contains 12 residues. V was pared by 4 bases and J by 8 bases, with 5 bases of the junction left unmatched. Germline CDR1 SGDLS, CDR2 YYNGEE. Other autoimmune diseases, uncontrolled infections, pregnancy or lactation excluded patients from enrollment. Study-level results: Most expanded thyroid clonotypes above 0.001 frequency also appeared in blood. Forecasting of ophthalmopathy progression by the model achieved around 71% sensitivity and roughly 72% specificity.

The rearrangement joins TRBV9 to TRBJ1-1; TRBD1 matches 7 bases. The receptor comes from an adult man with Graves' hyperthyroidism. The sequenced sample was peripheral blood or thyroid tissue (not recorded which). In DNA, the CDR3 is TGTGCCAGCAGCCCAGGGGGTTTGGAAGCTTTCTTT. This sequence encodes CASSPGGLEAFF.